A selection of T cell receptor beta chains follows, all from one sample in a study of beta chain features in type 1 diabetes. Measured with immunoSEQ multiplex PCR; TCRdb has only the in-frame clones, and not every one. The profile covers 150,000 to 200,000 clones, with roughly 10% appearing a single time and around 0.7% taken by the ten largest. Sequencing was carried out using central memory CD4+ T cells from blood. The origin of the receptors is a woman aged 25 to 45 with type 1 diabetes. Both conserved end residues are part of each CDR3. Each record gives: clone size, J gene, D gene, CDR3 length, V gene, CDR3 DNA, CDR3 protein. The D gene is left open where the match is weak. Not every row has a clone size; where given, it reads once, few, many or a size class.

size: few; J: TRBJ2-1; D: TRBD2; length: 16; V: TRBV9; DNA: TGTGCCAGCAGCCTTAGCGGGAGCCGCTCCTACAATGAGCAGTTCTTC; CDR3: CASSLSGSRSYNEQFF
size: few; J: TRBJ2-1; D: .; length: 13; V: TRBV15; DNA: TGTGCCACCAGCAGAGACGAGACTTATAAGCAGTTCTTC; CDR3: CATSRDETYKQFF
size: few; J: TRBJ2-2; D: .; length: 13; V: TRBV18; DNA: TGTGCCAGCTCACCGCAAGGGGCCGGGGAGCTGTTTTTT; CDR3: CASSPQGAGELFF
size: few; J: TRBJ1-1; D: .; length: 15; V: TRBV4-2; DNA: TGTGCCAGCAGCCAGGCAGGGTGGGAGAACACTGAAGCTTTCTTT; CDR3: CASSQAGWENTEAFF
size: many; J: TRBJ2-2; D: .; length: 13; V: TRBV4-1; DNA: TGCGCCAGCAGCCAAGTTTTAACCGGGGAGCTGTTTTTT; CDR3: CASSQVLTGELFF
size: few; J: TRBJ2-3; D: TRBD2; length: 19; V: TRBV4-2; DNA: TGTGCCAGCAGCCAAGGACTAGCGGGAGGGCCAGGATGGACAGATACGCAGTATTTT; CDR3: CASSQGLAGGPGWTDTQYF
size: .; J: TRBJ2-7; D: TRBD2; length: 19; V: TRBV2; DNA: TGTGCCAGCAGTGAGAGGCGCGGGAGGAACGGTATTCAAGGGACGAGGCAGTACTTC; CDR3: CASSERRGRNGIQGTRQYF
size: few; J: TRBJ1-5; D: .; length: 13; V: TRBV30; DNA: TGTGCCTGGGAGGCAGCAACCAATCAGCCCCAGCATTTT; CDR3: CAWEAATNQPQHF
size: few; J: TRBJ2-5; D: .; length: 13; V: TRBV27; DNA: TGTGCCAGCAGAGCCGGGATCCAAGAGACCCAGTACTTC; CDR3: CASRAGIQETQYF
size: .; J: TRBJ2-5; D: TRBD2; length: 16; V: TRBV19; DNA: TGTGCCAGTAGTCTGCAACTAGCGGGAGTTTCAGAGACCCAGTACTTC; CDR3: CASSLQLAGVSETQYF
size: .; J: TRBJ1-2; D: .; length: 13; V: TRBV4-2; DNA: TGTGCCAGCAGCCAAGTGAACGGGGATGGCTACACCTTC; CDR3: CASSQVNGDGYTF
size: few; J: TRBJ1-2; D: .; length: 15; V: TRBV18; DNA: TGTGCCAGCCTCCCTCCTACAGGGAGTAACTATGGCTACACCTTC; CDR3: CASLPPTGSNYGYTF
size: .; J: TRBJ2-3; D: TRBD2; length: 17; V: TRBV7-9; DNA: TGTGCCAGCAGCCCGACTAGCGGGAGGGCCGGCACAGATACGCAGTATTTT; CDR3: CASSPTSGRAGTDTQYF
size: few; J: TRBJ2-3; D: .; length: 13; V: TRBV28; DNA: TGTGCCAGCAGTTTAGCGGATACAGATACGCAGTATTTT; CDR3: CASSLADTDTQYF
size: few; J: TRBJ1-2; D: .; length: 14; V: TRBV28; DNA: TGTGCCAGCAGTTGGGGAGCTACTACCTATGGCTACACCTTC; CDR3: CASSWGATTYGYTF
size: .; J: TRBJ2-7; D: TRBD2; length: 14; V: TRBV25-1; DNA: TGTGCCAGCAGTGACTTCCTAGCGGGGGCTGGACAGTACTTC; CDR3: CASSDFLAGAGQYF
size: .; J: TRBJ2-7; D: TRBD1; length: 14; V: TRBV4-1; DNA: TGCGCCAGCAGGCGGACAGGGGGTAATTACGAGCAGTACTTC; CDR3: CASRRTGGNYEQYF
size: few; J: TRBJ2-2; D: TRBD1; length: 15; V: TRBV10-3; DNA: TGTGCCATCACCTCGGACAGGGGAGGGTCCGGGGAGCTGTTTTTT; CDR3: CAITSDRGGSGELFF
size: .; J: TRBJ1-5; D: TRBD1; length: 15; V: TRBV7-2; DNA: TGTGCCAGCAGCTTAGAGACAGGGGGCGGTCAGCCCCAGCATTTT; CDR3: CASSLETGGGQPQHF
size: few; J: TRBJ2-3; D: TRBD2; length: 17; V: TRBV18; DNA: TGTGCCAGCTCATTGAATTCCCTAGCGGGAGCTCCAGATACGCAGTATTTT; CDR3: CASSLNSLAGAPDTQYF
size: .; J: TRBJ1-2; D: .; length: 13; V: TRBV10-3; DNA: TGTGCCATCAGTGATAACTTATCCTATGGCTACACCTTC; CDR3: CAISDNLSYGYTF
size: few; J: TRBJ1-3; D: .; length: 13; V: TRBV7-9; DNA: TGTGCCAGCAGTTCGAGAGCTGGAAACACCATATATTTT; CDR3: CASSSRAGNTIYF
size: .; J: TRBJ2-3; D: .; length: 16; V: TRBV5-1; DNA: TGCGCCAGCAGCTTGGGGTCCGGGAAGGGGGCAGATACGCAGTATTTT; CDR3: CASSLGSGKGADTQYF
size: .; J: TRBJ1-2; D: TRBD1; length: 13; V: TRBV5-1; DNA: TGCGCCAGCAGCATAACAGGGGACTATGGCTACACCTTC; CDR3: CASSITGDYGYTF
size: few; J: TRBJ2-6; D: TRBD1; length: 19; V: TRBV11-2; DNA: TGTGCCAGCAGCTTACCCCGGGCGGCAGGGGGAACTGGGGCCAACGTCCTGACTTTC; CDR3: CASSLPRAAGGTGANVLTF
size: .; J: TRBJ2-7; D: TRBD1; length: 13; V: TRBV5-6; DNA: TGTGCCAGCAGCGCCGGACAGGGGGGCGAGCAGTACTTC; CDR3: CASSAGQGGEQYF
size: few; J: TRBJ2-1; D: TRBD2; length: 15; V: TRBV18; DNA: TGTGCCAGCTCGTGGACTAGCGGGACGGTAAATGAGCAGTTCTTC; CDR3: CASSWTSGTVNEQFF
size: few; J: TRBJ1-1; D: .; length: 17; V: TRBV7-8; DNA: TGTGCCAGCAGCTTGGACGTCCAGGGAACCTACCGAATTGAAGCTTTCTTT; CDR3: CASSLDVQGTYRIEAFF
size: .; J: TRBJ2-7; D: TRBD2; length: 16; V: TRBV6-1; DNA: TGTGCCAGCAGTGGCCAGGTGAGCGGGAGGGACTACGAGCAGTACTTC; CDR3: CASSGQVSGRDYEQYF
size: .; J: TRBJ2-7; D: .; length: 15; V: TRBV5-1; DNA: TGCGCCAGCAGCTACGAGACAGGTTCTACGTCCAACATGCACTTC; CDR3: CASSYETGSTSNMHF
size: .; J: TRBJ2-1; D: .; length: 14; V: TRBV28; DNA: TGTGCCAGCAGTTTTAGGGGTCCTTACAATGAGCAGTTCTTC; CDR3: CASSFRGPYNEQFF
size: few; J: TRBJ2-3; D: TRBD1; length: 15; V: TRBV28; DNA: TGTGCCAGTAGATCTGGGACAGGGGCTTCTGATACGCAGTATTTT; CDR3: CASRSGTGASDTQYF
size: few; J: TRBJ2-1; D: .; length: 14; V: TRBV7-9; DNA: TGTGCCAGCAGCCATTTGGGGGGCTACAATGAGCAGTTCTTC; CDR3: CASSHLGGYNEQFF
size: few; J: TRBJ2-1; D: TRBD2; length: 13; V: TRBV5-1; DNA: TGCGCCAGCAGCCCGGGAGGAAGCGGTGAGCAGTTCTTC; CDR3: CASSPGGSGEQFF
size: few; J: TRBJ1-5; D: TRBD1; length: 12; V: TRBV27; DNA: TGTGCCAGCCAGGGGGTCAATCAGCCCCAGCATTTT; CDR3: CASQGVNQPQHF
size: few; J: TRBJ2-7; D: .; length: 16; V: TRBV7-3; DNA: TGTGCCAGCAGCTTAATCCCGGGTCAAATGGTCTACGAGCAGTACTTC; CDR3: CASSLIPGQMVYEQYF
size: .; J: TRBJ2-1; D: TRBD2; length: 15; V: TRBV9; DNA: TGTGCCAGCAGCGTAGACACGGGAGGGCGGGATGAGCAGTTCTTC; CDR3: CASSVDTGGRDEQFF
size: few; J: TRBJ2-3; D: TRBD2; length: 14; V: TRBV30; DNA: TGTGCCTGGAGGCTAGCGGGAGTACCAGATACGCAGTATTTT; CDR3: CAWRLAGVPDTQYF
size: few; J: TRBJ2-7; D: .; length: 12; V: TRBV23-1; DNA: TGCGCCAGCAGTCAAAGCGTTTACGAGCAGTACTTC; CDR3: CASSQSVYEQYF
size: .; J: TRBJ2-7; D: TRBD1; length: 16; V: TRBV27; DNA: TGTGCCAGCAGTTTATCTGGACAGGGGGTGGGCTACGAGCAGTACTTC; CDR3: CASSLSGQGVGYEQYF
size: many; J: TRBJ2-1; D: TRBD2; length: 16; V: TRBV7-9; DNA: TGTGCCAGCAGCGGAGGGACTAGCGGGAGATACAATGAGCAGTTCTTC; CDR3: CASSGGTSGRYNEQFF
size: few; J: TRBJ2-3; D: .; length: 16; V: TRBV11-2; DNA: TGTGCCAGCAGCCCACCTGGCGTAGCGGCCTGGGGTACGCAGTATTTT; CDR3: CASSPPGVAAWGTQYF
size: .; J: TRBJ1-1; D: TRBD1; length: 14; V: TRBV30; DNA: TGTGCCTGGAGTGTTCTCTGGGACAGGGATTCGGCTTTCTTT; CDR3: CAWSVLWDRDSAFF
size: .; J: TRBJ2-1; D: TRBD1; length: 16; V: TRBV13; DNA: TGTGCCAGCAGCGGGGAACAGGACAGGGTTAGGAATGAGCAGTTCTTC; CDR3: CASSGEQDRVRNEQFF
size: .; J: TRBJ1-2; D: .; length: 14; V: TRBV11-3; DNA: TGTGCCAGCAGCTTAGGCAGGGATAACTATGGCTACACCTTC; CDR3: CASSLGRDNYGYTF
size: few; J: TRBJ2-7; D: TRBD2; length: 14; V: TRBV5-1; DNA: TGCGCCAGCAGCTCTAGCGGGAGAACCTACGAGCAGTACTTC; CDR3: CASSSSGRTYEQYF
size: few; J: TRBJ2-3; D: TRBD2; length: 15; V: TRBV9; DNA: TGTGCCAGCAGCGTAGAGAGCGGGAACACAGATACGCAGTATTTT; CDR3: CASSVESGNTDTQYF
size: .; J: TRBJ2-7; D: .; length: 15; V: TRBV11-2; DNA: TGTGCCAGCAGCTTATATGAGGATAGCTCCTACGAGCAGTACTTC; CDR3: CASSLYEDSSYEQYF
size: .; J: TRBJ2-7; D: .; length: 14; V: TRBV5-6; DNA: TGTGCCAGCAGCCGTTTGAGGGAGGTGGGGGAGCAGTACTTC; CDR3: CASSRLREVGEQYF
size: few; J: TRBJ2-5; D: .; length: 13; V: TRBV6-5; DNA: TGTGCCAGCAGTTACAGGGGCACAGAGACCCAGTACTTC; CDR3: CASSYRGTETQYF
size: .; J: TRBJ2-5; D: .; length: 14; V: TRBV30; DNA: TGTGCCTGGAGTACCCACCTAGCGAAGGGAGATAGCAACTTC; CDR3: CAWSTHLAKGDSNF
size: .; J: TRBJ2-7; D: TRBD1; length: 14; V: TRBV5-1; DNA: TGCGCCAGCAGCTTGGGGACAGGGGGGCACGAGCAGTACTTC; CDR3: CASSLGTGGHEQYF
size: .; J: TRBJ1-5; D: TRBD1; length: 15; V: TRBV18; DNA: TGTGCCAGCTCACCGATCCGGGACAGGGGTCAGCCCCAGCATTTT; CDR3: CASSPIRDRGQPQHF
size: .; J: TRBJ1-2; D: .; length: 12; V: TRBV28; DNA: TGTGCCAGCAGCCCCACCGGCTATGGCTACACCTTC; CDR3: CASSPTGYGYTF